This TCR beta chain was captured in a study of blood T cell repertoires in COVID-19. Authors' processing steps: Cell counts per sample came from amplifying reference gene primers. Using immunoSEQ multiplex PCR, the repertoire was profiled, and TCRdb retains in-frame clones only, with some absent. V and J calls and clone size come straight from that table; D and trimming were deduced from the DNA. The table includes approximately 440,000 clones, roughly 87% detected once. This clone was recorded only once. This CDR3 has 15 amino acids. Losses at the gene ends were 6 bases for V and 1 base for J; bases not matched to a gene: 6. The germline V gene encodes CDR1 SNHLY and CDR2 FYNNEI. Participants were aged about 18 to 89 years from 24 US areas. Participants' reported clinical history set cohort assignment. Recovered participants had two consecutive negative NP/OP PCR tests, healthcare professional clearance, or symptom resolution.

This sequence was found in a man between 18 and 29 years old who had recovered from COVID-19. The sample comprised PBMCs or T cells enriched from blood (not recorded which). The chain has TRBV2 and TRBJ1-5, with 7 bases matching TRBD1. The CDR3 DNA is TGTGCCAGCAGGAACGACAGGGTAAGCAATCAGCCCCAGCATTTT. As protein: CASRNDRVSNQPQHF.